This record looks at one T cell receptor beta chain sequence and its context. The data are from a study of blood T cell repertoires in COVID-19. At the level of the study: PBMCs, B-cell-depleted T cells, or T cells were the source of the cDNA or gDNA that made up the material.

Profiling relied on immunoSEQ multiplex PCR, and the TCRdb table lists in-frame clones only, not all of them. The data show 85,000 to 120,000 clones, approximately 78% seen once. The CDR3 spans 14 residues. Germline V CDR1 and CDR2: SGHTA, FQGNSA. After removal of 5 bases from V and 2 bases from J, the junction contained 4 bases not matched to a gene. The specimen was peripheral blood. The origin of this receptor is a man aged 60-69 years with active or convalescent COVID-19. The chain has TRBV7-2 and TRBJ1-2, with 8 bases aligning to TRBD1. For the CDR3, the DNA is TGTGCCAGCAGCCCGAGGACAGGGAACTATGGCTACACCTTC. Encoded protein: CASSPRTGNYGYTF. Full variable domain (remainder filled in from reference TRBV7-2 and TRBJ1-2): GAGVSQSPSNKVTEKGKDVELRCDPISGHTALYWYRQSLGQGLEFLIYFQGNSAPDKSGLPSDRFSAERTGGSVSTLTIQRTQQEDSAVYLCASSPRTGNYGYTFGSGTRLTVV.